The clone carrying this TCR beta chain appeared a few times. Its antigen remains unidentified. The entry originates in a study of T cells in localized non-small cell lung cancer. Overall study findings and caveats: Exceeding tumor, uninvolved adjacent lung had the highest T cell clonality. Sequencing was restricted to one tumor region; therefore, heterogeneity remains possible. Out of the top 100 tumor clones, a median around 57 were seen in adjacent lung. Longer overall survival associated with higher blood T cell density; shorter survival with higher adjacent-lung clonality.

Only in-frame clones appear in the TCRdb table, and some are missing; sequencing was by immunoSEQ multiplex PCR. The sample has roughly 48,000 clones; roughly 75% are singletons. Trimming took 5 bases from V and 7 from J, leaving 23 bases between them. CDR1 and CDR2 from the germline V gene are MNHNY and SVGAGI (reference sequence). The CDR3 consists of 16 residues. The material was PBMCs, obtained before any cancer treatment. The genes are TRBV6-6 and TRBJ1-1; maybe TRBD1 (6 bases). The source of this sequence is a woman aged 35-70 years with stage II lung adenocarcinoma. CDR3 region: CASSGRGGRRFNEAFF. The CDR3, as DNA: TGTGCCAGCAGTGGACGGGGGGGGCGCAGATTTAATGAAGCTTTCTTT.